The source of this TCR beta chain is a study of cytomegalovirus exposure and HLA in healthy donors. Findings and limits, study-wide: Associated with HLA alleles at 0.05 false discovery rate in a later analysis were some 18,000 TCR beta sequences. What a later analysis reportedly showed was that an Asian-associated ancestry cluster had fewer N-insertions than the approximately 700-donor mean. A classifier reportedly called cytomegalovirus status with high sensitivity and specificity.

The CDR3 totals 14 residues. Trimming left V 4 bases short and J 4 bases short, with 12 bases between. Germline CDR1 SGHVS, CDR2 FNYEAQ. The primer mix had 60 Vbeta and 13 Jbeta primers. Some clones are missing from TCRdb's copy, which holds only in-frame ones; the method was immunoSEQ multiplex PCR. This table has some 270,000 clones, 80% appearing once. In regard to this clone: The antigen remains undetermined.

The gene calls are TRBV7-6 and TRBJ2-3; D is ambiguous. The specimen sequenced was PBMCs. The receptor was isolated from a girl aged 2 to 9 in good health and CMV-seronegative. The CDR3 DNA is TGTGCCAGCAGCTCCACCATATTAGCAGATACGCAGTATTTT. Translated, it gives CASSSTILADTQYF.